The 10 T cell receptor beta chains listed next were all sequenced from one sample in a study of shared clonotypes between healthy human individuals. TCRdb keeps only in-frame clones here, not all; method: immunoSEQ multiplex PCR. This sample has approximately 460,000 clones; approximately 77% occur once, and the top ten carry approximately 12%. The material sequenced was PBMCs. The source of these receptors is a middle-aged woman in good health. Some clones in this sample may be carry-over from other donors' samples.

This clone was counted between two and nine times. The chain links TRBV7-9 to TRBJ2-7, with D uncertain. Germline loops: CDR1 SEHNR, CDR2 FQNEAQ (reference sequence). The CDR3 length is 12 residues. Between the trimmed V and J ends, which lost 0 bases and 7 bases, there was a span of 7 bases. CDR3 protein: CASSLAFDEQYF. In DNA form, the CDR3 reads TGTGCCAGCAGCTTAGCGTTCGATGAGCAGTACTTC.

This chain uses TRBV7-9 with TRBJ1-5; D unclear. Trimming pared 3 bases from V and 5 bases from J, leaving 8 bases between. Germline CDR1 and CDR2: SEHNR and FQNEAQ (reference sequence). The CDR3 contains 13 residues. The CDR3 protein is CASSFNTDQPQHF. The CDR3 coding sequence is TGTGCCAGCAGCTTTAATACAGATCAGCCCCAGCATTTT.

This chain joins TRBV5-1 and TRBJ2-1; possible D gene TRBD2, 6 bases. This CDR3 is built from 13 residues. The germline V and J ends were trimmed by 4 bases and 5 bases, with 10 bases remaining between them. Germline CDR1 reads SGHRS; CDR2 reads YFSETQ. The CDR3 here is CASSPGGDNEQFF. The CDR3 nucleotides are TGCGCCAGCAGCCCCGGAGGGGACAATGAGCAGTTCTTC.

A word on this clone: One base away lies a much larger clone, so this may be a sequencing read error. Other DNA sequences in the same sample also yield this CDR3. The gene calls are TRBV30 and TRBJ2-5; 8 nucleotides match TRBD1. Germline CDR1 and CDR2: GTSNPN and SVGIG (reference sequence). V dropped 6 bases and J dropped 5; count of bases not matched to a gene: 8. The CDR3 consists of 13 residues. Here the CDR3 reads CACNRGFGETQYF. Here the CDR3 DNA reads TGTGCCTGTAACAGGGGGTTTGGGGAGACCCAGTACTTC.

This chain joins TRBV5-4 and TRBJ2-5; 10 positions match TRBD2. The CDR3 is 15 amino acids. Germline values: CDR1 SGHNT, CDR2 YYREEE (reference sequence). The V and J ends lost 5 bases and 5 bases, in that order; junction bases with no gene match: 9. CDR3 residues: CASSRSLAGAETQYF. CDR3 nucleotides: TGTGCCAGCAGTCGTTCCCTAGCGGGAGCTGAGACCCAGTACTTC. The full variable domain, rest sourced from reference TRBV5-4 and TRBJ2-5, is ETGVTQSPTHLIKTRGQQVTLRCSSQSGHNTVSWYQQALGQGPQFIFQYYREEENGRGNFPPRFSGLQFPNYSSELNVNALELDDSALYLCASSRSLAGAETQYFGPGTRLLVL.

The chain recombines TRBV5-1 with TRBJ2-5; 11 bases agree with TRBD2. The V segment lost 5 bases and the J segment 2 bases; nucleotides outside the gene matches: 11. The germline V gene has CDR1 SGHRS and CDR2 YFSETQ. The CDR3 is made up of 17 amino acids. The CDR3 sequence is CASSSTQGLAEQETQYF. In DNA form, the CDR3 reads TGCGCCAGCAGTTCGACCCAGGGACTAGCGGAACAAGAGACCCAGTACTTC.

V is TRBV19 and J is TRBJ2-7; TRBD1 matches 8 bases. This CDR3 has 15 residues. Unmatched junction bases numbered 6, after V lost 3 bases and J lost 2 bases. The germline gives CDR1 LNHDA, CDR2 SQIVND (reference sequence). The CDR3 spells CASSISTGAPYEQYF. The CDR3 coding sequence is TGTGCCAGTAGTATTTCGACAGGGGCCCCCTACGAGCAGTACTTC.

This clone was seen ten or more times. The rearrangement joins TRBV5-1 to TRBJ2-7; D gene unclear. This CDR3 is built from 13 residues. Germline CDR1 reads SGHRS; CDR2 reads YFSETQ. V lost 2 bases and J 3 bases, leaving 9 bases between the germline ends. CDR3 region: CASSFRAGYEQYF. The DNA of the CDR3 is TGCGCCAGCAGCTTTAGGGCCGGCTACGAGCAGTACTTC.

The chain joins TRBV7-8 to TRBJ2-2, with 16 bases aligning to TRBD2. Germline trimming cut 5 bases from V and 6 bases from J; bases unmatched to any gene: 3. This CDR3 is built from 16 residues. Looked up from germline, CDR1 is SGHVS and CDR2 is FQNEAQ. The DNA for the CDR3 is TGTGCCAGCAGCCTGGGACTAGCGGGAGGGTCCGGGGAGCTGTTTTTT. This sequence encodes CASSLGLAGGSGELFF. Looking up the rest from reference TRBV7-8 and TRBJ2-2 gives the full variable domain: GAGVSQSPRYKVAKRGQDVALRCDPISGHVSLFWYQQALGQGPEFLTYFQNEAQLDKSGLPSDRFFAERPEGSVSTLKIQRTQQEDSAVYLCASSLGLAGGSGELFFGEGSRLTVL.

Regarding this clone: Other DNA sequences in the sample encode the same CDR3. The chain uses TRBV5-4 and TRBJ1-1, with D possibly TRBD1 on 6 matching bases. Germline loops: CDR1 SGHNT, CDR2 YYREEE (reference sequence). The V gene lost 4 bases and the J gene lost 1 base, with 11 bases spanning the gap. This CDR3 has 14 residues. The CDR3 reads CASSPRGGNTEAFF. The CDR3 DNA follows: TGTGCCAGCAGCCCTAGAGGGGGGAACACTGAAGCTTTCTTT.